The present T cell receptor (beta chain) was sequenced within a study of shared clonotypes between healthy human individuals. Study results and limitations: Naive subsets typically showed greater estimated richness than memory subsets.

Naive CD8 cells were CD45RO-negative, positively selected for CCR7, excluding terminally differentiated effector memory CD45RA+ cells. None of the donors, who were healthy HIV-negative adults, had recently had acute infections or vaccinations. Sequenced by immunoSEQ multiplex PCR; TCRdb stores in-frame clones only, minus some. The sample lists about 1,800,000 clones, approximately 94% occurring once. For this clone: The antigen is not known.

Trimming removed 1 base at V and 7 bases at J, with 11 bases between. This CDR3 contains 15 residues. From germline, CDR1 is MGHRA and CDR2 YSYEKL. This TCR derives from a man aged 18-30 years in good health. Sequenced sample: naive CD8+ T cells sorted from blood. The chain has TRBV4-1 and TRBJ1-6; D may be TRBD1 (5 bases). Written as DNA, the CDR3 is TGCGCCAGCAGCCAAGTTCACGGGGCAAATTCACCCCTCCACTTT. Amino acid sequence: CASSQVHGANSPLHF.